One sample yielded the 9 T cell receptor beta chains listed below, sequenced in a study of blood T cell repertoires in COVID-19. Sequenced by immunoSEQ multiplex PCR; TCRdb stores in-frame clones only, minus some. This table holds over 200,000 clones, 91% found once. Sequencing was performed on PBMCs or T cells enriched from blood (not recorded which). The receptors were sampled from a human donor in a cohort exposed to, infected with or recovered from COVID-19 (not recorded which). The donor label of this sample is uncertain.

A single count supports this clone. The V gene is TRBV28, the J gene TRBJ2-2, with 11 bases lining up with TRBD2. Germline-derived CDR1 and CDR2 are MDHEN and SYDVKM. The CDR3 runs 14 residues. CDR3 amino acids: CAASGGQGTGELFF. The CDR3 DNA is TGTGCTGCTAGCGGGGGGCAGGGGACCGGGGAGCTGTTTTTT.

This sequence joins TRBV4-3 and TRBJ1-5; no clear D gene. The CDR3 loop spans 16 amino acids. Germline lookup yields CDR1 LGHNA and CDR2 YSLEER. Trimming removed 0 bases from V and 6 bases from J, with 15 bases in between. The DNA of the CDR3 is TGCGCCAGCAGCCAAGATCCCCCTTTAGAGGGTCAGCCCCAGCATTTT. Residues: CASSQDPPLEGQPQHF.

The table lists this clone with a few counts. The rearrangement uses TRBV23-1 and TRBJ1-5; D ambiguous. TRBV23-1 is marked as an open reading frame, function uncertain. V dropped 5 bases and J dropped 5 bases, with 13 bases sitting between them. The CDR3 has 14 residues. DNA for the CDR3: TGCGCCAGCAGTTTAGCCCGGAATTATCAGCCCCAGCATTTT. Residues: CASSLARNYQPQHF.

CDR3 DNA sequence: TGTGCCACCAGCAGGGACAGGGTGAACACTGAAGCTTTCTTT. This translates into CATSRDRVNTEAFF. The gene calls are TRBV15 and TRBJ1-1; 8 bases fit TRBD1. Per the germline V gene, CDR1 is LNHNV and CDR2 is YYDKDF (reference sequence). With V trimmed by 3 bases and J by 0 bases, 0 bases remained unmatched. The CDR3 length is 14 residues.

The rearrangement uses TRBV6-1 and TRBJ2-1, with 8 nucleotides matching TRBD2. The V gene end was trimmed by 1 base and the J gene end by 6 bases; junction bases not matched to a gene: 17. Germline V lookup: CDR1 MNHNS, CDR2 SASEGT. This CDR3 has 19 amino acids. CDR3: CASSEVPYSGGGKINEQFF. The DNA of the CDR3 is TGTGCCAGCAGTGAAGTTCCGTACAGCGGCGGGGGGAAGATCAATGAGCAGTTCTTC.

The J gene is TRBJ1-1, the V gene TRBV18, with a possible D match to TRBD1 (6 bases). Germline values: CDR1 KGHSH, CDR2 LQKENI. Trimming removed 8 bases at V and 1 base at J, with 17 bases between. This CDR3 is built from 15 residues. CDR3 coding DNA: TGTGCCAGCGCCAAGCAGGGGTACGGGAACACTGAAGCTTTCTTT. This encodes CASAKQGYGNTEAFF.

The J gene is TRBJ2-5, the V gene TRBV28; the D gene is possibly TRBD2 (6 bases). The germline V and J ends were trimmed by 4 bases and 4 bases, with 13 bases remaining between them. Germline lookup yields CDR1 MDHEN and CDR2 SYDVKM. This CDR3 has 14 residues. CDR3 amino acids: CASSSPGGGETQYF. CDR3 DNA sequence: TGTGCCAGCAGTTCGCCCGGGGGTGGAGAGACCCAGTACTTC.

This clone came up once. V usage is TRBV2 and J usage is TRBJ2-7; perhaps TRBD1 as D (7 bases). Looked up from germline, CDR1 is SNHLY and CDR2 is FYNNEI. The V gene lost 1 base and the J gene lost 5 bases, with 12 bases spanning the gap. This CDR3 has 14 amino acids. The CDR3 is CASSEVDREDEQYF. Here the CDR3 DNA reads TGTGCCAGCAGTGAAGTCGACAGGGAGGACGAGCAGTACTTC. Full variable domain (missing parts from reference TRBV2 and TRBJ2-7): EPEVTQTPSHQVTQMGQEVILRCVPISNHLYFYWYRQILGQKVEFLVSFYNNEISEKSEIFDDQFSVERPDGSNFTLKIRSTKLEDSAMYFCASSEVDREDEQYFGPGTRLTVT.

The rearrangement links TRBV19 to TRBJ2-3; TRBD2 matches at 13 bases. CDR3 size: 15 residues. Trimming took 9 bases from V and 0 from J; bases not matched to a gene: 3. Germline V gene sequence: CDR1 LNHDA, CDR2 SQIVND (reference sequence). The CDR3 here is CARLAGGLSTDTQYF. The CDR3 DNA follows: TGTGCCAGACTAGCGGGGGGGCTTAGCACAGATACGCAGTATTTT. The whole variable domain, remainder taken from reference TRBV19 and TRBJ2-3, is DGGITQSPKYLFRKEGQNVTLSCEQNLNHDAMYWYRQDPGQGLRLIYYSQIVNDFQKGDIAEGYSVSREKKESFPLTVTSAQKNPTAFYLCARLAGGLSTDTQYFGPGTRLTVL.